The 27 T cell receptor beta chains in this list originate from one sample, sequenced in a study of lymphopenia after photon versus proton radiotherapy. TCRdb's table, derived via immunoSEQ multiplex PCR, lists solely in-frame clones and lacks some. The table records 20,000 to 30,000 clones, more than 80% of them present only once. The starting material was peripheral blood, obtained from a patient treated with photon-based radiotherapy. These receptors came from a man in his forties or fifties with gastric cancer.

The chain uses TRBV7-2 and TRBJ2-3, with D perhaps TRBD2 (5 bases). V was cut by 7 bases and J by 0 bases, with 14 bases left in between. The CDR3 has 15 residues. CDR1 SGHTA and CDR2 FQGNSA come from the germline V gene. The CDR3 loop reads CASTKGLTSTDTQYF. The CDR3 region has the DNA TGTGCCAGCACCAAAGGACTGACTAGCACAGATACGCAGTATTTT.

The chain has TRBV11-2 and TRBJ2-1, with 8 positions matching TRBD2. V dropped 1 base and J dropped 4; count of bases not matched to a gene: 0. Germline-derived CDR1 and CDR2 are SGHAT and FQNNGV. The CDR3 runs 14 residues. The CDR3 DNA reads TGTGCCAGCAGCTTAGCGGGGGGGTACAATGAGCAGTTCTTC. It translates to CASSLAGGYNEQFF.

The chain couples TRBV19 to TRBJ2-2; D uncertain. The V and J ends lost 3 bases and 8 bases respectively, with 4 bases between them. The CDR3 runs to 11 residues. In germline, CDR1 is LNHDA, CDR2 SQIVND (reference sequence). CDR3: CASSMEGELFF. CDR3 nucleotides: TGTGCCAGTAGTATGGAAGGGGAGCTGTTTTTT.

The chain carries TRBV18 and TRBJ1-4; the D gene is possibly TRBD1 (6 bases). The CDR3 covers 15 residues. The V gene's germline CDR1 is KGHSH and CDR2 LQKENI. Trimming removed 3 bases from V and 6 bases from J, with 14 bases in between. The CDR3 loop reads CASSPMRGADEKLFF. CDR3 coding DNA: TGTGCCAGCTCACCCATGCGGGGGGCAGATGAAAAACTGTTTTTT.

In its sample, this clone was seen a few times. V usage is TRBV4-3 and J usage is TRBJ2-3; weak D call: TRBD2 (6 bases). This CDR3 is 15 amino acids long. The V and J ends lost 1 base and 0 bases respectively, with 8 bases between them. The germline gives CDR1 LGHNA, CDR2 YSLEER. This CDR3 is CASSQAGVSTDTQYF. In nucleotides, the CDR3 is TGCGCCAGCAGCCAAGCGGGAGTTAGCACAGATACGCAGTATTTT.

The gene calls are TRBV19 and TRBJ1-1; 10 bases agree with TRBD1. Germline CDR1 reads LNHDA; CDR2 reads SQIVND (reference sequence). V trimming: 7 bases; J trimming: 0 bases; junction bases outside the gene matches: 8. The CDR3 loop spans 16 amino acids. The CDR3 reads CASNVPGQGLNTEAFF. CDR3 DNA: TGTGCCAGTAACGTCCCGGGACAGGGGTTGAACACTGAAGCTTTCTTT.

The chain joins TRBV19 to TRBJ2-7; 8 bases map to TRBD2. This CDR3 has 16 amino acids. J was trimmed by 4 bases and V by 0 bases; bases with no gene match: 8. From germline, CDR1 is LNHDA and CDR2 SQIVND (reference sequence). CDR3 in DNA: TGTGCCAGTAGTATAGATCCCAGCGGGGGACTATACGAGCAGTACTTC. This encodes CASSIDPSGGLYEQYF.

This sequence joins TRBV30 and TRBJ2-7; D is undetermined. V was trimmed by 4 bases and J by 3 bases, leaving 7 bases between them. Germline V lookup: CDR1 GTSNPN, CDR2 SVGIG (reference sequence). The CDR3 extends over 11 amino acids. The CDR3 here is CAWTRSYEQYF. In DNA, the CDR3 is TGTGCCTGGACGAGGAGCTACGAGCAGTACTTC. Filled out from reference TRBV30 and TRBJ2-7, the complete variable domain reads SQTIHQWPATLVQPVGSPLSLECTVEGTSNPNLYWYRQAAGRGLQLLFYSVGIGQISSEVPQNLSASRPQDRQFILSSKKLLLSDSGFYLCAWTRSYEQYFGPGTRLTVT.

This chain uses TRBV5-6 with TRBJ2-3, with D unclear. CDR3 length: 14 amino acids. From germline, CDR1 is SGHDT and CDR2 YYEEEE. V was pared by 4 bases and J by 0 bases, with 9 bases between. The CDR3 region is CASSQGQSTDTQYF. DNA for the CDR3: TGTGCCAGCAGCCAAGGGCAGAGCACAGATACGCAGTATTTT. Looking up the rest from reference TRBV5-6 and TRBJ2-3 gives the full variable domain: DAGVTQSPTHLIKTRGQQVTLRCSPKSGHDTVSWYQQALGQGPQFIFQYYEEEERQRGNFPDRFSGHQFPNYSSELNVNALLLGDSALYLCASSQGQSTDTQYFGPGTRLTVL.

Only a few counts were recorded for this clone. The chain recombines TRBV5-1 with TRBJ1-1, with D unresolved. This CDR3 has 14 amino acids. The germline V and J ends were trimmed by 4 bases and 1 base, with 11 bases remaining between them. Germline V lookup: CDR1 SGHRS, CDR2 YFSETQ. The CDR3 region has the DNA TGCGCCAGCAGCGAGGCGCAGACGAACACTGAAGCTTTCTTT. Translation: CASSEAQTNTEAFF. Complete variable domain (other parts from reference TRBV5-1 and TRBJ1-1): KAGVTQTPRYLIKTRGQQVTLSCSPISGHRSVSWYQQTPGQGLQFLFEYFSETQRNKGNFPGRFSGRQFSNSRSEMNVSTLELGDSALYLCASSEAQTNTEAFFGQGTRLTVV.

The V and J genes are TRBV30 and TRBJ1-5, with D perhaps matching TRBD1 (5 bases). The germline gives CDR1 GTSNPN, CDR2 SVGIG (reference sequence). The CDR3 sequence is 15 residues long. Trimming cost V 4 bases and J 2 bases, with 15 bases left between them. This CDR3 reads CAWTPIGGGNQPQHF. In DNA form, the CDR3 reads TGTGCCTGGACCCCGATTGGGGGAGGCAATCAGCCCCAGCATTTT. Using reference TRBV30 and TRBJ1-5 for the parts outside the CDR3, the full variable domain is SQTIHQWPATLVQPVGSPLSLECTVEGTSNPNLYWYRQAAGRGLQLLFYSVGIGQISSEVPQNLSASRPQDRQFILSSKKLLLSDSGFYLCAWTPIGGGNQPQHFGDGTRLSIL.

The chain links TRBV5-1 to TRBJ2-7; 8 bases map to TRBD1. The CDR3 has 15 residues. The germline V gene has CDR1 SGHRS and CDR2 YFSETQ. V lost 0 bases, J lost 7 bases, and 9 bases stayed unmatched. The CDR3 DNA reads TGCGCCAGCAGCTTGGCCCCAGGGGGCCGAGGGGAGCAGTACTTC. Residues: CASSLAPGGRGEQYF.

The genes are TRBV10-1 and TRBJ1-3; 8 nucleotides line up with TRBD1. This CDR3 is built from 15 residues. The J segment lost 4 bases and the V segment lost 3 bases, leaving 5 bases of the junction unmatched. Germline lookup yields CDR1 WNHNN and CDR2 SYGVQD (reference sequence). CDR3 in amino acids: CASSDYRGNGNTIYF. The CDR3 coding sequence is TGCGCCAGCAGTGATTACAGGGGGAACGGAAACACCATATATTTT.

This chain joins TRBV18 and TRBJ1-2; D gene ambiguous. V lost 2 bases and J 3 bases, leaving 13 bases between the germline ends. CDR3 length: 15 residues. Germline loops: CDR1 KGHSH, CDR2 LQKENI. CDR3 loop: CASSPGSGGYYGYTF. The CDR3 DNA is TGTGCCAGCTCACCAGGGAGTGGAGGGTACTATGGCTACACCTTC.

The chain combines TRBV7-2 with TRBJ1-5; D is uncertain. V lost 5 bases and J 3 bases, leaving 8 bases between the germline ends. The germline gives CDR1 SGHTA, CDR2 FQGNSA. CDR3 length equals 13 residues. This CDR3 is CASSPSANQPQHF. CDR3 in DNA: TGTGCCAGCAGCCCCTCAGCCAATCAGCCCCAGCATTTT.

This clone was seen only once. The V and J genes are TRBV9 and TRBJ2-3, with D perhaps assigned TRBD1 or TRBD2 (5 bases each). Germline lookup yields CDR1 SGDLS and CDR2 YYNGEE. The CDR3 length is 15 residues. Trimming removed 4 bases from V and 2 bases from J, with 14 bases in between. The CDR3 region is CASSPRPGPTDTQYF. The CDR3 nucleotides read TGTGCCAGCAGCCCCCGACCGGGACCCACAGATACGCAGTATTTT.

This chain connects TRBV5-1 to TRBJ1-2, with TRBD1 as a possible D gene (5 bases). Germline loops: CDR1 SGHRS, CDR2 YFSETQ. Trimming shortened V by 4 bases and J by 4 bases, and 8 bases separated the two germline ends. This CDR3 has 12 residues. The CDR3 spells CASSDDSYGYTF. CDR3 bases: TGCGCCAGCAGCGACGACAGCTATGGCTACACCTTC.

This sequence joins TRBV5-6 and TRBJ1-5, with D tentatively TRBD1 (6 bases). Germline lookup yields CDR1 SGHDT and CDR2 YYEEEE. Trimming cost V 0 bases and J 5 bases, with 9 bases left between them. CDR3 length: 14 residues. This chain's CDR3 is CASSLGQGYQPQHF. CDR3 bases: TGTGCCAGCAGCTTGGGGCAGGGGTATCAGCCCCAGCATTTT.

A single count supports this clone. The CDR3 nucleotides are TGTGCCAGCAGCTTGGATGGACTGGGTTCCTACGAGCAGTACTTC. Protein sequence: CASSLDGLGSYEQYF. This sequence joins TRBV5-4 and TRBJ2-7, with D tentatively TRBD2 (5 bases). V was pared by 0 bases and J by 1 base, with 11 bases between. The CDR3 is made up of 15 amino acids. CDR1 and CDR2 from the germline V gene are SGHNT and YYREEE (reference sequence).

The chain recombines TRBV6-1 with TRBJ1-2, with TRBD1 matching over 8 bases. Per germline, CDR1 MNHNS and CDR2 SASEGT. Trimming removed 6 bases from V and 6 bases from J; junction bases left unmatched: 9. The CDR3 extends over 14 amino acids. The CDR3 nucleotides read TGTGCCAGCAGAGTTGGGACAGGAGGGCATGGCTACACCTTC. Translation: CASRVGTGGHGYTF.

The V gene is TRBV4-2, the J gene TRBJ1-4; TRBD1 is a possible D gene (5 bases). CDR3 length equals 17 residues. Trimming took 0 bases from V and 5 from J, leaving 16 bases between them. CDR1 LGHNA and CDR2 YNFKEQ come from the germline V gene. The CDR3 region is CASSQDQTRGGNEKLFF. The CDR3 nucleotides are TGTGCCAGCAGCCAAGACCAAACTCGGGGGGGGAATGAAAAACTGTTTTTT.

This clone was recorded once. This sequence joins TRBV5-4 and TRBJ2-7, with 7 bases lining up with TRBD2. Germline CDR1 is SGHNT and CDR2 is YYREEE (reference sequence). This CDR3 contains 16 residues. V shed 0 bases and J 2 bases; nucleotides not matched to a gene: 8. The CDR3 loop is CASSLGPGGSTYEQYF. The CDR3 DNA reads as TGTGCCAGCAGCTTGGGACCGGGAGGAAGCACCTACGAGCAGTACTTC. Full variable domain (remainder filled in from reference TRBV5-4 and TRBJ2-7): ETGVTQSPTHLIKTRGQQVTLRCSSQSGHNTVSWYQQALGQGPQFIFQYYREEENGRGNFPPRFSGLQFPNYSSELNVNALELDDSALYLCASSLGPGGSTYEQYFGPGTRLTVT.

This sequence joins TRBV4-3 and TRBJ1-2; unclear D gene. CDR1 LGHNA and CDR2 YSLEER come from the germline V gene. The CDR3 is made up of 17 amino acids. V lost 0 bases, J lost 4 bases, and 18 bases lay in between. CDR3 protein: CASSQDPASIGLYGYTF. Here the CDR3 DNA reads TGCGCCAGCAGCCAAGATCCCGCCAGTATCGGCCTCTATGGCTACACCTTC.

DNA of the CDR3: TGTGCCAGCTCACGTCAGGAGGATGAGCAGTTCTTC. It codes for CASSRQEDEQFF. The V gene is TRBV18, the J gene TRBJ2-1; perhaps TRBD2 as D (5 bases). The ends were cut back, 4 bases at V and 8 bases at J, with 9 bases in the middle. The CDR3 contains 12 residues. Per the germline V gene, CDR1 is KGHSH and CDR2 is LQKENI.

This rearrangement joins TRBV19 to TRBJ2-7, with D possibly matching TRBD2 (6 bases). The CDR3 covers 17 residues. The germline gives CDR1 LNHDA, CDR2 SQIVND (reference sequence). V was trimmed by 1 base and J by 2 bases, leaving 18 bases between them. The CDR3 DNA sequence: TGTGCCAGTAGTATAGCCACGCGGAGGGCGAACGCCTACGAGCAGTACTTC. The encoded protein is CASSIATRRANAYEQYF.

CDR3 nucleotides: TGTGCCATCAGCGTCGCGAGAACTGAGTACACCTTC. Protein: CAISVARTEYTF. The V gene is TRBV10-3, the J gene TRBJ1-2, with unresolved D. V dropped 6 bases and J dropped 11 bases, with 16 bases sitting between them. Germline CDR1 and CDR2: ENHRY and SYGVKD. The CDR3 loop spans 12 amino acids.

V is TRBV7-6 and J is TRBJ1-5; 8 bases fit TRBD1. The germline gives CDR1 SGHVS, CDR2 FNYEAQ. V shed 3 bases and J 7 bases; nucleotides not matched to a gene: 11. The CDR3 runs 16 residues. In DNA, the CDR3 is TGTGCCAGCAGCTTGGGATCGGGACAGGTGGGGCAGCCCCAGCATTTT. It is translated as CASSLGSGQVGQPQHF.